Below, 29 T cell receptor beta chains from the same sample are listed, as sequenced in a study of identical twins. One entry per CDR3 protein results from TCRdb running MiXCR on the 5' RACE reads. This table holds roughly 480,000 distinct CDR3 sequences, 20% to 25% found once. The same specimen was also included in a second study, on T cells expressing NK-cell markers.

Sequenced material: CD4+ T cells sorted from blood. These receptors were collected from a woman aged 18-29 years in good health.

This clonotype was recorded a few times. The V call is TRBV27, the J call TRBJ1-4; 8 positions match TRBD1. CDR1 and CDR2 (germline): MNHEY, SMNVEV (reference sequence). The V segment lost 5 bases and the J segment 8 bases; nucleotides outside the gene matches: 7. The CDR3 is made up of 14 amino acids. The CDR3 sequence: CASSPTGGLEKLFF. DNA for the CDR3: TGTGCCAGCAGTCCAACAGGGGGGTTAGAAAAACTGTTTTTT. The whole variable domain, remainder taken from reference TRBV27 and TRBJ1-4, is EAQVTQNPRYLITVTGKKLTVTCSQNMNHEYMSWYRQDPGLGLRQIYYSMNVEVTDKGDVPEGYKVSRKEKRNFPLILESPSPNQTSLYFCASSPTGGLEKLFFGSGTQLSVL.

The table lists this clonotype with a few counts. The J gene is TRBJ1-1, the V gene TRBV7-2; the D is unclear. The CDR3 loop spans 12 amino acids. V dropped 5 bases and J dropped 7 bases, with 11 bases sitting between them. Germline V lookup: CDR1 SGHTA, CDR2 FQGNSA. The CDR3 DNA is TGTGCCAGCAGCGACCGTACCAATGAAGCTTTCTTT. Translating gives CASSDRTNEAFF.

This chain uses TRBV29-1 with TRBJ1-3; D is perhaps TRBD1 (5 bases). V dropped 4 bases and J dropped 8 bases, with 9 bases sitting between them. CDR1 SQVTM and CDR2 ANQGSEA come from the germline V gene. The CDR3 sequence is 11 residues long. CDR3 region: CSVGGADTIYF. The CDR3 DNA is TGCAGCGTTGGAGGGGCAGACACCATATATTTT. The complete variable domain, with remaining parts taken from reference TRBV29-1 and TRBJ1-3, reads SAVISQKPSRDICQRGTSLTIQCQVDSQVTMMFWYRQQPGQSLTLIATANQGSEATYESGFVIDKFPISRPNLTFSTLTVSNMSPEDSSIYLCSVGGADTIYFGEGSWLTVV.

The chain employs TRBV13 and TRBJ1-1; perhaps TRBD1 as D (5 bases). Looked up from germline, CDR1 is PRHDT and CDR2 is FYEKMQ (reference sequence). The CDR3 sequence is 15 residues long. Trimming removed 5 bases at V and 4 bases at J, with 17 bases between. The CDR3 reads CASSGAGFVGTEAFF. The CDR3 DNA is TGTGCCAGCAGCGGAGCAGGGTTTGTTGGCACTGAAGCTTTCTTT.

The table lists this clonotype with a few counts. The gene calls are TRBV6-5 and TRBJ1-5, with 10 bases fitting TRBD1. Trimming cost V 2 bases and J 0 bases; bases outside gene matches: 1. CDR3 size: 16 residues. Germline V gives CDR1 MNHEY, CDR2 SVGAGI. In nucleotides, the CDR3 is TGTGCCAGCAGTTACCGGACAGGGGGTAGCAATCAGCCCCAGCATTTT. Translation: CASSYRTGGSNQPQHF.

The rearrangement uses TRBV5-1 and TRBJ1-5; D might be TRBD1 (5 bases). The V gene's germline CDR1 is SGHRS and CDR2 YFSETQ. The CDR3 is 15 residues long. V lost 3 bases and J lost 4, with 14 bases in between. The CDR3 is CASSSGMGGNQPQHF. In DNA form, the CDR3 reads TGCGCCAGCAGCTCGGGGATGGGGGGGAATCAGCCCCAGCATTTT.

The chain recombines TRBV7-9 with TRBJ2-3; 15 bases align to TRBD2. V shed 4 bases and J 2 bases; nucleotides not matched to a gene: 1. CDR1 and CDR2 (germline): SEHNR, FQNEAQ (reference sequence). The CDR3 is 16 residues long. CDR3 sequence: CASSWTSGRATDTQYF. The CDR3 DNA follows: TGTGCCAGCAGCTGGACTAGCGGGAGGGCCACAGATACGCAGTATTTT.

The rearrangement uses TRBV20-1 and TRBJ1-2; TRBD1 might be the D (6 bases). This CDR3 is 14 amino acids long. V was trimmed by 4 bases and J by 7 bases, leaving 19 bases between them. Germline CDR1 reads DFQATT; CDR2 reads SNEGSKA (reference sequence). The CDR3 loop reads CSATEQGGAFGYTF. In DNA form, the CDR3 reads TGCAGTGCTACCGAACAGGGAGGGGCGTTTGGCTACACCTTC.

This clonotype has only a few counts. The chain uses TRBV9 and TRBJ1-2; D unclear. The V gene's germline CDR1 is SGDLS and CDR2 YYNGEE. The CDR3 totals 12 residues. V dropped 0 bases and J dropped 6 bases, with 6 bases sitting between them. The CDR3 sequence: CASSVAGDGYTF. CDR3 coding DNA: TGTGCCAGCAGCGTAGCCGGGGATGGCTACACCTTC.

This chain connects TRBV19 to TRBJ2-6; D gene ambiguous. Trimming removed 6 bases from V and 0 bases from J, with 6 bases in between. The CDR3 is made up of 14 amino acids. CDR1 is LNHDA and CDR2 is SQIVND in the germline V gene (reference sequence). CDR3 sequence: CASRVFSGANVLTF. The CDR3 coding sequence is TGTGCCAGTAGGGTCTTCTCTGGGGCCAACGTCCTGACTTTC. The full variable domain, with the rest looked up from reference TRBV19 and TRBJ2-6, is DGGITQSPKYLFRKEGQNVTLSCEQNLNHDAMYWYRQDPGQGLRLIYYSQIVNDFQKGDIAEGYSVSREKKESFPLTVTSAQKNPTAFYLCASRVFSGANVLTFGAGSRLTVL.

In its sample, this clonotype was seen a few times. This chain joins TRBV5-1 and TRBJ2-3; D unclear. CDR1 SGHRS and CDR2 YFSETQ come from the germline V gene. The V and J ends lost 4 bases and 3 bases respectively, with 12 bases between them. The CDR3 has 14 amino acids. The chain's CDR3 is CASSAEVLTDTQYF. The CDR3 bases are TGCGCCAGCAGCGCCGAGGTACTAACAGATACGCAGTATTTT.

This clonotype showed up just a few times. The chain recombines TRBV7-9 with TRBJ2-1; the D gene is possibly TRBD1 (6 bases). This CDR3 spans 15 amino acids. Germline CDR1 and CDR2: SEHNR and FQNEAQ (reference sequence). V lost 3 bases and J 6 bases, leaving 15 bases between the germline ends. CDR3 sequence (DNA): TGTGCCAGCAGCTTTCAAGGGGGAACCGGCAATGAGCAGTTCTTC. Translation: CASSFQGGTGNEQFF.

The chain carries TRBV7-9 and TRBJ2-2, with a tentative D call TRBD1 (5 bases). The CDR3 covers 12 residues. Trimming stripped 3 bases from V and 10 bases from J, with 9 bases between. CDR1 and CDR2 from the germline V gene are SEHNR and FQNEAQ (reference sequence). The CDR3 DNA is TGTGCCAGCAGCTTTCAGACAGAGGAGCTGTTTTTT. It translates to CASSFQTEELFF.

The chain has TRBV6-5 and TRBJ2-1; D ambiguous. The CDR3 has 14 residues. Trimming shortened V by 2 bases and J by 10 bases, and 15 bases separated the two germline ends. Per the germline V gene, CDR1 is MNHEY and CDR2 is SVGAGI. The CDR3 bases are TGTGCCAGCAGTTACGATGAGCCGACACGGGAGCAGTTCTTC. This codes for CASSYDEPTREQFF.

This clonotype has more than one count but fewer than ten. The gene calls are TRBV29-1 and TRBJ2-7; 7 bases match TRBD2. V lost 5 bases, J lost 0 bases, and 10 bases stayed unmatched. This CDR3 has 15 residues. Per the germline V gene, CDR1 is SQVTM and CDR2 is ANQGSEA. In DNA form, the CDR3 reads TGCAGCGTTCAGGCGGGGGATACAAGCTCCTACGAGCAGTACTTC. Translated: CSVQAGDTSSYEQYF.

The chain employs TRBV6-2 or TRBV6-3 and TRBJ2-4; D not resolved. The V gene's germline CDR1 is MNHEY and CDR2 SVGEGT. The CDR3 contains 15 residues. The V gene lost 5 bases and the J gene lost 3 bases, with 14 bases spanning the gap. CDR3 sequence (DNA): TGTGCCAGCAGTCGTAAGGTGTTGGTCAAAAACATTCAGTACTTC. Translating it yields CASSRKVLVKNIQYF.

The genes are TRBV7-2 and TRBJ2-7, with 7 bases aligning to TRBD1. After removal of 5 bases from V and 2 bases from J, the junction contained 12 bases not matched to a gene. The CDR3 runs to 16 residues. Germline CDR1 and CDR2: SGHTA and FQGNSA. CDR3 sequence (DNA): TGTGCCAGCAGCCGGGACGGGACAGTACGAACCTACGAGCAGTACTTC. Its protein is CASSRDGTVRTYEQYF.

This clonotype was seen a handful of times. DNA of the CDR3: TGTGCCAGCAGTCCCCCCGGGGCGGAAAAACTGTTTTTT. This translates into CASSPPGAEKLFF. This chain uses TRBV6-1 with TRBJ1-4; D perhaps matches TRBD1 (5 bases). The CDR3 length is 13 residues. Germline lookup yields CDR1 MNHNS and CDR2 SASEGT. Trimming removed 5 bases from V and 8 bases from J, with 12 bases in between.

The gene calls are TRBV3-1 and TRBJ1-5; D remains unclear. Germline CDR1 is LGHDT and CDR2 is YNNKEL (reference sequence). Trimming removed 4 bases from V and 0 bases from J, with 10 bases in between. CDR3 size: 15 residues. The CDR3 loop reads CASSLWGDSNQPQHF. The CDR3 region has the DNA TGTGCCAGCAGCCTGTGGGGAGATAGCAATCAGCCCCAGCATTTT. Variable domain in full (rest from reference TRBV3-1 and TRBJ1-5): DTAVSQTPKYLVTQMGNDKSIKCEQNLGHDTMYWYKQDSKKFLKIMFSYNNKELIINETVPNRFSPKSPDKAHLNLHINSLELGDSAVYFCASSLWGDSNQPQHFGDGTRLSIL.

This chain joins TRBV9 and TRBJ1-5, with D unresolved. The CDR3 is 15 residues long. V was cut by 0 bases and J by 0 bases, with 7 bases left in between. CDR1 SGDLS and CDR2 YYNGEE come from the germline V gene. The chain's CDR3 is CASSVEPASNQPQHF. In nucleotides, the CDR3 is TGTGCCAGCAGCGTAGAGCCTGCTAGCAATCAGCCCCAGCATTTT.

This clonotype has only a few counts. The J gene is TRBJ2-1, the V gene TRBV20-1; 10 positions match TRBD2. The CDR3 covers 17 residues. Germline V gene lookup returns CDR1 DFQATT and CDR2 SNEGSKA (reference sequence). The junction had 13 bases not matched to a gene; V was cut back by 4 bases and J by 4 bases. CDR3 DNA sequence: TGCAGTGCTACTGCCGGAGGGGGTAGCGGGAGGTACAATGAGCAGTTCTTC. Amino acid sequence: CSATAGGGSGRYNEQFF.

CDR3 nucleotide sequence: TGTGCCAGCAGTTCACGACAGGGGGCGGGAGGAAACTATGGCTACACCTTC. Residues: CASSSRQGAGGNYGYTF. The rearrangement links TRBV12-3 or TRBV12-4 to TRBJ1-2, with TRBD1 matching 10 bases. The CDR3 totals 17 residues. The junction had 10 bases not matched to a gene; V was cut back by 4 bases and J by 2 bases.

The chain uses TRBV4-3 and TRBJ2-2, with 9 bases identical to TRBD1. Per the germline V gene, CDR1 is LGHNA and CDR2 is YSLEER. This CDR3 has 14 amino acids. J lost 6 bases, V lost 2 bases, and 1 base had no gene match. CDR3 bases: TGCGCCAGCAGCCAAACAGGGGGCTCCGGGGAGCTGTTTTTT. Amino acids: CASSQTGGSGELFF.

This clonotype was detected a few times. The genes are TRBV6-2 or TRBV6-3 and TRBJ2-3; no reliable D call. The length of the CDR3 is 12 residues. Germline values: CDR1 MNHEY, CDR2 SVGEGT. V was cut by 7 bases and J by 5 bases, with 10 bases left in between. The CDR3 sequence is CASTTTGDTQYF. Written as DNA, the CDR3 is TGTGCCAGCACGACGACCGGAGATACGCAGTATTTT.

This clonotype showed up just a few times. The rearrangement uses TRBV20-1 and TRBJ2-1; tentative D call: TRBD2 (6 bases). Trimming pared 4 bases from V and 7 bases from J, leaving 17 bases between. The CDR3 consists of 14 residues. Germline assignment: CDR1 DFQATT and CDR2 SNEGSKA (reference sequence). CDR3 sequence (DNA): TGCAGTGCTACGACTAGTATTCTTTTTAATGAGCAGTTCTTC. It is translated as CSATTSILFNEQFF.

The CDR3 DNA reads as TGTGCCAGCAGTAGATTTGATGGGGGCCGTCAGTTCTTC. Its protein is CASSRFDGGRQFF. V is TRBV12-3 or TRBV12-4 and J is TRBJ2-1; the D gene is possibly TRBD1 (6 bases). Trimming removed 5 bases from V and 13 bases from J, with 18 bases in between. This CDR3 contains 13 residues.

The V call is TRBV10-2, the J call TRBJ2-7, with D possibly TRBD2 on 5 matching bases. The germline V gene has CDR1 WSHSY and CDR2 SAAADI. The CDR3 length is 14 residues. The V end lost 3 bases, the J end lost 2 bases, and 11 bases lay between the germline ends. This CDR3 is CASSDPGNTYEQYF. The CDR3 nucleotides read TGCGCCAGCAGTGATCCGGGGAATACCTACGAGCAGTACTTC.

The genes are TRBV27 and TRBJ2-6; tentative D call: TRBD1 (5 bases). Germline V lookup: CDR1 MNHEY, CDR2 SMNVEV (reference sequence). This CDR3 spans 20 amino acids. Trimming took 6 bases from V and 0 from J, leaving 24 bases between them. The DNA of the CDR3 is TGTGCCAGCAGAAGAGTTTCCCGGACACTTCGGAGCTCTGGGGCCAACGTCCTGACTTTC. Its translation is CASRRVSRTLRSSGANVLTF.

This clonotype has only a few counts. The chain couples TRBV9 to TRBJ2-3; either TRBD1 or TRBD2 may supply D (5 bases each). Germline V gives CDR1 SGDLS, CDR2 YYNGEE. V was cut by 0 bases and J by 6 bases, with 14 bases left in between. The CDR3 consists of 15 residues. The CDR3 region has the DNA TGTGCCAGCAGCGTAGCGGGGCCCCTCGGGGATACGCAGTATTTT. Translation gives CASSVAGPLGDTQYF.